Each of the 22 T cell receptor beta chains below was sequenced from the same sample in a study of sequential checkpoint blockade in melanoma. Specified treatment: randomized to nivolumab then ipilimumab (arm A) or the reverse (arm B). Only in-frame clones appear in the TCRdb table, and some are missing; sequencing was by immunoSEQ multiplex PCR. The sample consists of roughly 1,800 clones, under 20% of them appearing once. This material consisted of tumor tissue (inferred from file names), taken from a patient given nivolumab and ipilimumab in sequence. Every receptor here comes from a human donor with melanoma.

This clone is classed as medium-sized. The CDR3 protein is CASSLGGTGVGDTQYF. The CDR3 DNA reads TGTGCCAGCAGCTTAGGTGGGACAGGGGTAGGAGATACGCAGTATTTT. The rearrangement links TRBV11-3 to TRBJ2-3, with 10 bases fitting TRBD1. The CDR3 totals 16 residues. Germline assignment: CDR1 SGHNT and CDR2 YENEEA. J lost 5 bases, V lost 1 base, and 6 bases had no gene match.

This clone is labeled medium-sized. V and J are TRBV11-3 and TRBJ2-5, with D perhaps given as TRBD1 or TRBD2 (5 bases each). V was cut by 1 base and J by 8 bases, with 17 bases left in between. This CDR3 comprises 15 residues. In germline, CDR1 is SGHNT, CDR2 YENEEA. CDR3 protein: CASSLGGAGMGTQYF. In DNA form, the CDR3 reads TGTGCCAGCAGCTTAGGAGGGGCCGGCATGGGAACCCAGTACTTC.

By share, this clone counts as medium-sized. The CDR3 region is CASSLAPAGTQYF. CDR3 nucleotide sequence: TGTGCCAGCAGCTTAGCGCCCGCGGGTACGCAGTATTTT. V usage is TRBV7-4 and J usage is TRBJ2-3; perhaps TRBD2 as D (5 bases). Per germline, CDR1 SGHVT and CDR2 SQSDAQ. The CDR3 spans 13 residues. Between the trimmed V and J ends, which lost 0 bases and 8 bases, there was a span of 9 bases.

By sample share, this clone is large. The chain couples TRBV9 to TRBJ1-1, with D possibly TRBD1 on 5 matching bases. CDR1 SGDLS and CDR2 YYNGEE come from the germline V gene. The CDR3 sequence is 14 residues long. Trimming removed 4 bases at V and 0 bases at J, with 10 bases between. As DNA, the CDR3 is TGTGCCAGCAGCTCAACAGGATTGAACACTGAAGCTTTCTTT. Encoded protein: CASSSTGLNTEAFF.

The sample holds a few counts of this clone. The V call is TRBV6-8, the J call TRBJ2-2, with D uncertain. The V gene's germline CDR1 is MNHGY and CDR2 SAAAGT. The CDR3 has 15 residues. V was cut by 1 base and J by 4 bases, with 10 bases left in between. CDR3 residues: CASSYYGYTTGELFF. Here the CDR3 DNA reads TGTGCCAGCAGTTACTACGGTTATACCACCGGGGAGCTGTTTTTT.

This chain links TRBV5-1 with TRBJ2-7; TRBD1 matches at 8 bases. V lost 4 bases, J lost 2 bases, and 8 bases stayed unmatched. Germline V lookup: CDR1 SGHRS, CDR2 YFSETQ. The CDR3 is 15 residues long. This CDR3 reads CASSRGTGETYEQYF. In DNA form, the CDR3 reads TGCGCCAGCAGCAGGGGGACAGGCGAAACCTACGAGCAGTACTTC.

This clone is medium-sized in the sample. The J gene is TRBJ2-7, the V gene TRBV11-3; TRBD1 aligns across 10 bases. The germline gives CDR1 SGHNT, CDR2 YENEEA. J lost 5 bases, V lost 5 bases, and 12 bases had no gene match. The CDR3 runs 16 residues. In nucleotides, the CDR3 is TGTGCCAGCAGCCCCCGACAGGGGGCGATTAGACACGAGCAGTACTTC. This translates into CASSPRQGAIRHEQYF.

This chain joins TRBV28 and TRBJ2-3, with D possibly matching TRBD2 (5 bases). V lost 7 bases and J 2 bases, leaving 7 bases between the germline ends. The germline V gene encodes CDR1 MDHEN and CDR2 SYDVKM. The CDR3 loop spans 12 amino acids. The CDR3 region is CASKRNTDTQYF. The CDR3, as DNA: TGTGCCAGCAAGCGGAACACAGATACGCAGTATTTT.

This clone is medium-sized by share. The V and J genes are TRBV4-1 and TRBJ2-3; the match to TRBD1 covers 7 bases. Looked up from germline, CDR1 is MGHRA and CDR2 is YSYEKL. This CDR3 contains 20 residues. V lost 0 bases, J lost 2 bases, and 17 bases stayed unmatched. The CDR3 reads CASSQEALMVGRGTTDTQYF. The CDR3, as DNA: TGCGCCAGCAGCCAAGAGGCCTTAATGGTCGGCAGGGGGACCACAGATACGCAGTATTTT.

By proportion, this clone is large. The gene calls are TRBV11-3 and TRBJ2-5, with TRBD2 matching over 9 bases. This CDR3 is built from 15 residues. The germline V gene encodes CDR1 SGHNT and CDR2 YENEEA. J was trimmed by 4 bases and V by 2 bases; bases with no gene match: 5. This chain's CDR3 is CASSLLAGGGETQYF. The DNA of the CDR3 is TGTGCCAGCAGCTTACTGGCGGGAGGGGGAGAGACCCAGTACTTC. Together with reference TRBV11-3 and TRBJ2-5, the CDR3 gives the full variable domain: EAGVVQSPRYKIIEKKQPVAFWCNPISGHNTLYWYLQNLGQGPELLIRYENEEAVDDSQLPKDRFSAERLKGVDSTLKIQPAELGDSAVYLCASSLLAGGGETQYFGPGTRLLVL.

This clone was seen a few times. The CDR3 DNA is TGTGCCAGCGTCCGAGGGGGGATCGGGATGGGTGAGCAGTTCTTC. Its protein product is CASVRGGIGMGEQFF. The gene calls are TRBV11-3 and TRBJ2-1; possibly TRBD1 or TRBD2 for D (6 bases each). Trimming stripped 8 bases from V and 9 bases from J, with 23 bases between. CDR1 SGHNT and CDR2 YENEEA come from the germline V gene. The CDR3 sequence is 15 residues long. Looking up the rest from reference TRBV11-3 and TRBJ2-1 gives the full variable domain: EAGVVQSPRYKIIEKKQPVAFWCNPISGHNTLYWYLQNLGQGPELLIRYENEEAVDDSQLPKDRFSAERLKGVDSTLKIQPAELGDSAVYLCASVRGGIGMGEQFFGPGTRLTVL.

The chain carries TRBV28 and TRBJ2-3, with 9 bases that match TRBD2. The CDR3 loop spans 16 amino acids. J gave up 5 bases and V 3 bases, and 9 bases lay outside the gene matches. Germline CDR1 reads MDHEN; CDR2 reads SYDVKM. The chain's CDR3 is CASSFLGREGKDTQYF. The CDR3 DNA reads as TGTGCCAGCAGTTTCCTAGGGCGGGAGGGTAAAGATACGCAGTATTTT.

This clone was recorded a few times. The chain combines TRBV6-8 with TRBJ2-5; 11 bases are shared with TRBD2. Germline CDR1 and CDR2: MNHGY and SAAAGT. V shed 5 bases, J shed 5 bases, and the junction held 16 bases outside the gene matches. CDR3 size: 18 residues. CDR3 residues: CASSEGSGGGGLWETQYF. DNA for the CDR3: TGTGCCAGCAGTGAGGGTAGCGGGGGGGGTGGACTATGGGAGACCCAGTACTTC.

The rearrangement uses TRBV23-1 and TRBJ2-3; 14 bases map to TRBD2. TRBV23-1 is identified as an open reading frame with a role that is uncertain. V was pared by 6 bases and J by 4 bases, with 3 bases of the junction left unmatched. The CDR3 length is 15 residues. The CDR3 sequence is CASSRLAGGADTQYF. The CDR3 nucleotides read TGCGCCAGCAGCCGACTAGCGGGGGGGGCAGATACGCAGTATTTT.

This clone was detected many times. This chain connects TRBV11-3 to TRBJ1-5; D gene uncertain. Looked up from germline, CDR1 is SGHNT and CDR2 is YENEEA. Trimming shortened V by 5 bases and J by 3 bases, and 14 bases separated the two germline ends. The CDR3 loop spans 15 amino acids. This CDR3 is CASSASADFNQPQHF. The CDR3 DNA reads as TGTGCCAGCAGCGCGAGCGCAGATTTCAATCAGCCCCAGCATTTT.

This clone came up many times. The chain is built from TRBV11-3 and TRBJ2-5; 8 nucleotides align to TRBD1. CDR3 length equals 15 residues. J was trimmed by 5 bases and V by 1 base; bases with no gene match: 6. CDR1 SGHNT and CDR2 YENEEA come from the germline V gene. The chain's CDR3 is CASSLVSGGGETQYF. In DNA form, the CDR3 reads TGTGCCAGCAGCTTAGTGTCAGGGGGCGGTGAGACCCAGTACTTC.

This clone is deemed medium-sized (0.01 to 0.1%). This rearrangement joins TRBV11-3 to TRBJ1-6; weak D call: TRBD1 (5 bases). This CDR3 has 14 residues. From germline, CDR1 is SGHNT and CDR2 YENEEA. V was pared by 5 bases and J by 6 bases, with 11 bases between. The CDR3 protein is CASSQQGLNSPLHF. The DNA of the CDR3 is TGTGCCAGCAGCCAGCAGGGACTTAATTCACCCCTCCACTTT.

This clone qualifies as medium-sized. This sequence joins TRBV11-3 and TRBJ2-7, with D maybe TRBD2 (5 bases). V was shortened by 6 bases and J by 4 bases, with 16 bases between the two germline ends. CDR1 and CDR2 from the germline V gene are SGHNT and YENEEA. The CDR3 is 14 residues long. The CDR3 loop is CASSPHQEVYEQYF. CDR3 DNA sequence: TGTGCCAGCAGTCCCCATCAGGAGGTGTACGAGCAGTACTTC.

The chain couples TRBV19 to TRBJ1-3, with 8 bases matching TRBD1. This CDR3 has 16 amino acids. V dropped 3 bases and J dropped 0; count of bases not matched to a gene: 4. Germline lookup yields CDR1 LNHDA and CDR2 SQIVND (reference sequence). The CDR3 coding sequence is TGTGCCAGTAGTATCGCAGGGGGCCTCTCTGGAAACACCATATATTTT. The encoded protein is CASSIAGGLSGNTIYF.

This clone is categorized as large. The J gene is TRBJ2-2, the V gene TRBV30, with D perhaps TRBD1 (6 bases). CDR1 GTSNPN and CDR2 SVGIG come from the germline V gene (reference sequence). With 5 bases removed from V and 3 bases from J, the gap between germline ends came to 13 bases. The CDR3 spans 14 residues. CDR3 sequence: CAWCQGFHTGELFF. CDR3 DNA sequence: TGTGCCTGGTGCCAGGGGTTTCACACCGGGGAGCTGTTTTTT.

The chain uses TRBV25-1 and TRBJ1-2; D gene uncertain. The CDR3 has 13 amino acids. The germline gives CDR1 MGHDK, CDR2 SYGVNS. Trimming took off 6 bases at V and 0 bases at J, with 8 bases between the two ends. The CDR3 spells CASRSEANYGYTF. The CDR3 DNA sequence: TGTGCCAGCAGATCGGAAGCTAACTATGGCTACACCTTC.

Relative to its sample, this clone is medium-sized. The chain links TRBV6-8 to TRBJ2-7, with a possible D match to TRBD2 (5 bases). This CDR3 is built from 12 residues. The V end lost 2 bases, the J end lost 3 bases, and 5 bases lay between the germline ends. Germline V CDR1 and CDR2: MNHGY, SAAAGT. CDR3 sequence: CASSYRGYEQYF. The CDR3 nucleotides read TGTGCCAGCAGTTACCGGGGCTACGAGCAGTACTTC.